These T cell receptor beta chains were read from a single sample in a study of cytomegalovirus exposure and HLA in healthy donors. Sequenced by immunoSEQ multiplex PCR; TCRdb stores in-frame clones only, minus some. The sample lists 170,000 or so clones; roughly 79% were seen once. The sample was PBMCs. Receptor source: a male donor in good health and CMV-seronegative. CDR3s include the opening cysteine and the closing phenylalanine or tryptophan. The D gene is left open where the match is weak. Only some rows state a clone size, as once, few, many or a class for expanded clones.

DNA: TGTGCCAGCATGGCGGGGGGGTTCTTCAACACAGATACGCAGTATTTT; CDR3: CASMAGGFFNTDTQYF; size: -; length: 16; V: TRBV13; J: TRBJ2-3; D: TRBD2
DNA: TGTGCCAGCAGAAGGACTCCGTCGGCCAATGAGCAGTTCTTC; CDR3: CASRRTPSANEQFF; size: -; length: 14; V: TRBV6-4; J: TRBJ2-1; D: -
DNA: TGTGCCACCCGACCGGGAGTCAATCAGCCCCAGCATTTT; CDR3: CATRPGVNQPQHF; size: once; length: 13; V: TRBV6-1; J: TRBJ1-5; D: -
DNA: TGTGCCAGCAGTTACTCGAGAACTAGCGGCACAGATACGCAGTATTTT; CDR3: CASSYSRTSGTDTQYF; size: -; length: 16; V: TRBV6-6; J: TRBJ2-3; D: TRBD2
DNA: TGTGCCAGCAGCGTAGGCGGGGGATTGGGCAATGAGCAGTTCTTC; CDR3: CASSVGGGLGNEQFF; size: -; length: 15; V: TRBV9; J: TRBJ2-1; D: TRBD2
DNA: TGCGCCAGCAGCTTGACTAGCGGGGTCCTCACAGATACGCAGTATTTT; CDR3: CASSLTSGVLTDTQYF; size: -; length: 16; V: TRBV5-1; J: TRBJ2-3; D: TRBD2
DNA: TGTGCCTGGAGTGTAGCCACTAACTACGAGCAGTACTTC; CDR3: CAWSVATNYEQYF; size: -; length: 13; V: TRBV30; J: TRBJ2-7; D: -
DNA: TGTGCCAGCAGCTTAGGCAGGGAACCCTTCTTT; CDR3: CASSLGREPFF; size: -; length: 11; V: TRBV7-8; J: TRBJ1-1; D: -
DNA: TGTGCCACCCGGTTCGGGAGGAGCTCCTACGAGCAGTACTTC; CDR3: CATRFGRSSYEQYF; size: -; length: 14; V: TRBV27; J: TRBJ2-7; D: TRBD2
DNA: TGTGCCAGCAGCCCAGGACAGGGCAACAATGAGCAGTTCTTC; CDR3: CASSPGQGNNEQFF; size: once; length: 14; V: TRBV2; J: TRBJ2-1; D: TRBD1
DNA: TGTGCCAGTTCCCCCCGGACAGGGGAAAACATTCAGTACTTC; CDR3: CASSPRTGENIQYF; size: -; length: 14; V: TRBV9; J: TRBJ2-4; D: TRBD1
DNA: TGTGCCAGCACCTTGACGTCGGGGTTAAGCTATGGCTACACCTTC; CDR3: CASTLTSGLSYGYTF; size: -; length: 15; V: TRBV6-1; J: TRBJ1-2; D: -
DNA: TGTGCCAGTAGTATTCCGGAGATCCCACCCCTCCACTTT; CDR3: CASSIPEIPPLHF; size: once; length: 13; V: TRBV19; J: TRBJ1-6; D: -
DNA: TGTGCCAGCAGCCCCCGAGAGACTTACACTGAAGCTTTCTTT; CDR3: CASSPRETYTEAFF; size: -; length: 14; V: TRBV14; J: TRBJ1-1; D: -
DNA: TGTGCCAGCGGCCGGGGGACTGAAGCTTTCTTT; CDR3: CASGRGTEAFF; size: -; length: 11; V: TRBV6-5; J: TRBJ1-1; D: -
DNA: TGTGCCAGCAGTTCGACAGGTAACACTGGGGAGCCCCAGCATTTT; CDR3: CASSSTGNTGEPQHF; size: -; length: 15; V: TRBV6-1; J: TRBJ1-5; D: -
DNA: TGTGCCTGGAGTGCCACCTTGGACAGGTACAAGTGGAATCAGCCCCAGCATTTT; CDR3: CAWSATLDRYKWNQPQHF; size: -; length: 18; V: TRBV30; J: TRBJ1-5; D: TRBD1
DNA: TGTGCCAGCCGGGGATATAGCAATCAGCCCCAGCATTTT; CDR3: CASRGYSNQPQHF; size: -; length: 13; V: TRBV6-1; J: TRBJ1-5; D: -
DNA: TGTGCCAGTAGCACAGGAACCTATAGCAATCAGCCCCAGCATTTT; CDR3: CASSTGTYSNQPQHF; size: -; length: 15; V: TRBV19; J: TRBJ1-5; D: -
DNA: TGTGCCAGTAGCCCGATTGGGACAGGGATTTATCAGCCCCAGCATTTT; CDR3: CASSPIGTGIYQPQHF; size: -; length: 16; V: TRBV19; J: TRBJ1-5; D: TRBD1
DNA: TGCGCCAGCAGCTCCGACAGGGACGAGCAGTACTTC; CDR3: CASSSDRDEQYF; size: -; length: 12; V: TRBV5-1; J: TRBJ2-7; D: TRBD1
DNA: TGCAGCTTTGCCACTCCGGGATCTTCCCACGAGCAGTACTTC; CDR3: CSFATPGSSHEQYF; size: -; length: 14; V: TRBV29-1; J: TRBJ2-7; D: -
DNA: TGTGCCAGCAGGGCGGACAGCGCCTTAGGGCCCCAGCATTTT; CDR3: CASRADSALGPQHF; size: -; length: 14; V: TRBV27; J: TRBJ1-5; D: -
DNA: TGTGCCAGCAGTGCCAGGGAAAATGGGTACGAGCAGTACTTC; CDR3: CASSARENGYEQYF; size: -; length: 14; V: TRBV6-5; J: TRBJ2-7; D: -
DNA: TGTGCCAGTAGTTGGCAGGGAGGTACCACTGAAGCTTTCTTT; CDR3: CASSWQGGTTEAFF; size: -; length: 14; V: TRBV19; J: TRBJ1-1; D: -
DNA: TGTGCCAGCAGCTTATTGGGACTAGCGGGACCTAACAATGAGCAGTTCTTC; CDR3: CASSLLGLAGPNNEQFF; size: -; length: 17; V: TRBV7-3; J: TRBJ2-1; D: TRBD2
DNA: TGTGCCAGCAGCTCCCCCGACAGGGCGGGGGGTGAAAAACTGTTTTTT; CDR3: CASSSPDRAGGEKLFF; size: -; length: 16; V: TRBV28; J: TRBJ1-4; D: TRBD1
DNA: TGTGCCAGTAGGGGAGTGGGGTTCGGGCTGGTCGCTGGGGCCAACGTCCTGACTTTC; CDR3: CASRGVGFGLVAGANVLTF; size: -; length: 19; V: TRBV19; J: TRBJ2-6; D: -